The clone carrying this T cell receptor beta chain has a count of ten or more. Its matching antigen is unknown. This sample is part of a study of post-analysis software for immune sequencing data. The study, taken as a whole, reports: When compared against controls, multiple sclerosis patients showed significantly lower normalized Chao1 diversity. Five TRBV segments, including TRBV5-6, TRBV5-1 and TRBV20-1, were more frequent in patients than controls. Samples made in the same batch grouped tightly together by F measure.

This CDR3 comprises 11 residues. The V and J ends lost 6 bases and 3 bases respectively, with 6 bases between them. Germline-derived CDR1 and CDR2 are MNHEY and SVGEGT. Unique molecular identifiers were carried by the TCR beta cDNA libraries. About half a million cDNA molecules were recovered from an input of about 0.95 to 11 million T cells. Using its own MiXCR run on the PCR reads, TCRdb lists one record per CDR3 protein. The sample has 650,000 to 900,000 distinct CDR3 sequences, 46% seen once. J is TRBJ2-7 and V is TRBV6-2 or TRBV6-3; D gene unclear. The specimen was blood. The clonotype originates from a girl aged 5 to 17 with multiple sclerosis. CDR3 DNA: TGTGCCAGCAGCCAAAACTACGAGCAGTACTTC. Translation gives CASSQNYEQYF.